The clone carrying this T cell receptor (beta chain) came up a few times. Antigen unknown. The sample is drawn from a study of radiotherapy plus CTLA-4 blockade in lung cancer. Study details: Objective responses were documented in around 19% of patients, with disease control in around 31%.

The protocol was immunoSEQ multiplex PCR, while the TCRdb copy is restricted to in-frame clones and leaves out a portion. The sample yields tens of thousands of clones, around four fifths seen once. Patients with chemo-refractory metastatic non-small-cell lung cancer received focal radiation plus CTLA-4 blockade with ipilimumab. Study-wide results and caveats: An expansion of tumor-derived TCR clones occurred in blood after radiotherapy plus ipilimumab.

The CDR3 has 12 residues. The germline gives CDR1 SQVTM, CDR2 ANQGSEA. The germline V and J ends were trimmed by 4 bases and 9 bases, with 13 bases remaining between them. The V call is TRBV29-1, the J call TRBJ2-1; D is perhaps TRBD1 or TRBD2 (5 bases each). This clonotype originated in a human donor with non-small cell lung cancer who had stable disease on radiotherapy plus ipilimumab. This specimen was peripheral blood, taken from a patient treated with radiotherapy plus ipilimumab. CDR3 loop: CSVGGQRGEQFF. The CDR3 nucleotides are TGCAGCGTTGGCGGGCAAAGGGGTGAGCAGTTCTTC.